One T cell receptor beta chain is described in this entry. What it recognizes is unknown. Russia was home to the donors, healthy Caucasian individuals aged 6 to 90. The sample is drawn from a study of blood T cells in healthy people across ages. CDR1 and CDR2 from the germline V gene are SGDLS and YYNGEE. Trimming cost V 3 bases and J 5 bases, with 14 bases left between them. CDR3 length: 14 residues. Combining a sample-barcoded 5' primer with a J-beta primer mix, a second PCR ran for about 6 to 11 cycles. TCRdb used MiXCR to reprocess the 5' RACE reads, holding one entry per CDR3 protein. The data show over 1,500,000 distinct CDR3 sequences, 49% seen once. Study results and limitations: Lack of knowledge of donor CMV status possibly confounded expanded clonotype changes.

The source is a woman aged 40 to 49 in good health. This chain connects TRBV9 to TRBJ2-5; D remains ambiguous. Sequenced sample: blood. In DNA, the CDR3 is TGTGCCAGCAGCGCCTCGAGCACCGGGGAGACCCAGTACTTC. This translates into CASSASSTGETQYF.